Listed below are T cell receptor beta chains from one sample, sequenced in a study of T cells in Graves' hyperthyroidism and ophthalmopathy. TCRdb analysed the multiplex PCR reads with MiXCR anew, one entry per CDR3 protein. The sample consists of approximately 640,000 distinct CDR3 sequences, 45% of them appearing once. Sequenced sample: peripheral blood or thyroid tissue (not recorded which). Receptor source: an adult man with Graves' disease, either hyperthyroidism or ophthalmopathy (not recorded which). Each CDR3 is given with its conserved first and last residue. The order of the fields is V gene, D gene, clone size, J gene, CDR3 DNA, CDR3 protein. A D gene is named only where the DNA matches it firmly. Size tells how often a clone was seen (once, few, many) or the class of an expanded clone, and some rows leave it out.

TRBV6-5,NA,NA,TRBJ1-2,TGTGCCAGCAGTTATGGCAGGGGCTATGGCTACACCTTC,CASSYGRGYGYTF
TRBV15,TRBD1,once,TRBJ1-2,TGTGCCACCAGCAGCCCGATGGGACAGGGATGGGGCTACACCTTC,CATSSPMGQGWGYTF
TRBV7-2,TRBD1,NA,TRBJ1-2,TGCGCCAGCAGCACAGGGGACTCGGCCTATGGCTACACCTTC,CASSTGDSAYGYTF
TRBV6-5,TRBD1,NA,TRBJ1-2,TGTGCCAGCATCAGGGGGACAGCTAACTATGGCTACACCTTC,CASIRGTANYGYTF
TRBV6-5,NA,once,TRBJ2-7,TGTGCCAGCAGTTATGGGCAGGGCCACGAGCAGTACTTC,CASSYGQGHEQYF
TRBV6-5,NA,few,TRBJ1-5,TGTGCCAGCAGTTACTCGAGAGCCGGGACCCAGCATTTT,CASSYSRAGTQHF
TRBV7-8,NA,once,TRBJ1-2,TGTGCCAGCAGCTCCACACCCTCCTACAAGGGGGACGGCTACACCTTC,CASSSTPSYKGDGYTF
TRBV7-9,NA,NA,TRBJ1-1,TGTGCCAGCAGCTTATCCAGGGCGGCTGAAGCTTTCTTT,CASSLSRAAEAFF
TRBV25-1,TRBD1,NA,TRBJ1-3,TGTGCTAGAGATGAGGGGGCGAGCTCTGGAAACACCATATATTTT,CARDEGASSGNTIYF
TRBV5-5,NA,few,TRBJ1-1,TGCGCCAGCAGCCAAGACCAGGTGAACACTGAAGCTTTCTTT,CASSQDQVNTEAFF
TRBV7-2,NA,NA,TRBJ2-5,TGTGCCAGCAGCTTCCAGGGAGGAGAGGTCGGAGAGACCCAGTACTTC,CASSFQGGEVGETQYF
TRBV7-2,NA,many,TRBJ1-4,TGTGCCAGCAGCTTAGTAGCGGCGGCAAAGGGCGAAAAACTGTTTTTT,CASSLVAAAKGEKLFF
TRBV7-9,NA,many,TRBJ1-6,TGTGCCAGCAGCTCGACGGAATCTCTGAATTCACCCCTCCACTTT,CASSSTESLNSPLHF
TRBV24-1,NA,many,TRBJ2-7,TGTGCCACCAGTGATTCGTACAGGGCTGCCGAGCAGTACTTC,CATSDSYRAAEQYF
TRBV19,NA,many,TRBJ1-6,TGTGCCAGCGGGTATTGGTCACCCCTCCACTTT,CASGYWSPLHF
TRBV10-3,NA,few,TRBJ2-6,TGTGCCATCAGTGAACTCCCCGGGACAGGGGCCAACGTCCTGACTTTC,CAISELPGTGANVLTF
TRBV12-3/TRBV12-4,TRBD2,NA,TRBJ2-5,TGTGCCAGCAGTTCGGTTAGCGGGGCCGAGACCCAGTACTTC,CASSSVSGAETQYF
TRBV13,TRBD1,many,TRBJ1-1,TGTGCCAGCAGCTCAGGACAGGGGCAGACTGAAGCTTTCTTT,CASSSGQGQTEAFF
TRBV20-1,TRBD2,NA,TRBJ2-1,TGCAGTGCTAGAAGGGCGGGGGACAATGAGCAGTTCTTC,CSARRAGDNEQFF
TRBV5-1,NA,NA,TRBJ1-1,TGCGCCAGCAGCGTCACTGAGGGGAACACTGAAGCTTTCTTT,CASSVTEGNTEAFF
TRBV20-1,TRBD1,NA,TRBJ2-7,TGCAGTGCTTTGGACAGGGGGCAGTACTTC,CSALDRGQYF
TRBV2,NA,NA,TRBJ1-2,TGTGCCAGCAGTGGAGGGTTTGGAGGACCTGGCTACACCTTC,CASSGGFGGPGYTF
TRBV29-1,NA,NA,TRBJ1-1,TGCAGCGTTGGACCAAACATGAACACTGAAGCTTTCTTT,CSVGPNMNTEAFF
TRBV20-1,NA,NA,TRBJ1-2,TGCAGCGCCGACACACCTCAGGGGCCAACAGGTGGCTACACCTTC,CSADTPQGPTGGYTF
TRBV25-1,TRBD1,few,TRBJ1-6,TGTGCCAGCAGTGCCTCAGGGGGCAATTCACCCCTCCACTTT,CASSASGGNSPLHF
TRBV5-1,NA,NA,TRBJ1-1,TGCGCCAGCAGCTTGTTTCGGGGGACGAACACTGAAGCTTTCTTT,CASSLFRGTNTEAFF
TRBV7-6,TRBD1,NA,TRBJ1-1,TGTGCCAGCACGGGACAGCCCGAAGCTTTCTTT,CASTGQPEAFF